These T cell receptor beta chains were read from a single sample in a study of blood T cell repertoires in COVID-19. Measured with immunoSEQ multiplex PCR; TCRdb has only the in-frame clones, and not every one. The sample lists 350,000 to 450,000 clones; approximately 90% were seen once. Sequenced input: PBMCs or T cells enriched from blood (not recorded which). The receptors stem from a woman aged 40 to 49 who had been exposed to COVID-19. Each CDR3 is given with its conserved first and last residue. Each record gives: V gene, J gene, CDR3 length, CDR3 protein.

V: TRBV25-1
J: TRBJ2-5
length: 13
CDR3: CASRGQLQETQYF

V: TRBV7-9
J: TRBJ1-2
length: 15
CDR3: CASSLKVGSNYGYTF

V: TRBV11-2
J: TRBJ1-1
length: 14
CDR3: CASSVGGPNTEAFF

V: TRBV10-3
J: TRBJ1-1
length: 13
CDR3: CAIRAEGRTEAFF

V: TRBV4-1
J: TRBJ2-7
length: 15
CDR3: CASSQEGGPGGEQYF

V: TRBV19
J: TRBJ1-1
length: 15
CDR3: CASSKPTGVETEAFF

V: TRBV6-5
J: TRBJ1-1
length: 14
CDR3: CASSYRGKNTEAFF

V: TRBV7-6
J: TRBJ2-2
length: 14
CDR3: CASTAQSPAGELFF

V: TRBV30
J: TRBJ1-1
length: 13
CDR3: CAWTQGGPNTAFF

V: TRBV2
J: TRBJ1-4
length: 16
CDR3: CASEGQGATTNEKLFF

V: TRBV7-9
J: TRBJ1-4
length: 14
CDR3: CASSLAHGGEKLFF

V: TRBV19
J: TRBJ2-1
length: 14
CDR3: CASSINRMGHEQFF

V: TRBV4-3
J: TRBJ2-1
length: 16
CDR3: CASSLGTSGSYNEQFF

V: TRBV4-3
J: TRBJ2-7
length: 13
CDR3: CASSQDVSDEQYF

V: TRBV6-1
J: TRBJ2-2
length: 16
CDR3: CASSEFGVSPTGELFF

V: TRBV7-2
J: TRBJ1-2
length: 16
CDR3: CASSSQGTGGLYGYTF

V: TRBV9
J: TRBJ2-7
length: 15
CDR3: CASSVNPGQGNEQYF

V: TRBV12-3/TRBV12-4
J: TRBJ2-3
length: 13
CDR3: CASCRGATDTQYF

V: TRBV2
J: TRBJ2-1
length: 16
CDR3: CASSEETGSSYNEQFF

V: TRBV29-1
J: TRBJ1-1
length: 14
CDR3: CSVEDGQPNTEAFF

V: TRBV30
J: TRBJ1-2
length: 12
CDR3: CAWMLAGYGYTF

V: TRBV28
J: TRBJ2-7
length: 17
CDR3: CASSPHGLAGGWYEQYF

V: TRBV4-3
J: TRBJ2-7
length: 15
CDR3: CASSQDSSRSYEQYF

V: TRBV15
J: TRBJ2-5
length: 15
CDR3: CATSTGTHFQETQYF

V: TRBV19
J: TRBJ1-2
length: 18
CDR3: CASSTLPFGREGNYGYTF

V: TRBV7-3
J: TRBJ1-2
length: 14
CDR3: CASSSGQPNYGYTF

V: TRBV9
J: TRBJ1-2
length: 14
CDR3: CASSVVAGANGYTF

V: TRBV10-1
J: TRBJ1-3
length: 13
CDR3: CASSSSSGNTIYF

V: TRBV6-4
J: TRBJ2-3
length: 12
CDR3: CASSAGTDTQYF

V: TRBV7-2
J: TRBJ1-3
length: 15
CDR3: CASSLDGSSGNTIYF

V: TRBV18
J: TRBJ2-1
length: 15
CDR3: CASSSAQGERGEQFF

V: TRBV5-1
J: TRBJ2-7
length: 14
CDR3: CASSHLGTSYEQYF

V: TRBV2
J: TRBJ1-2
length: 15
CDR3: CASSETDPGNYGYTF

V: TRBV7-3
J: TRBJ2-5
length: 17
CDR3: CASSLGQGKPEQETQYF

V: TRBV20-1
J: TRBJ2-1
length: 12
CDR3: CSASQGRNEQFF

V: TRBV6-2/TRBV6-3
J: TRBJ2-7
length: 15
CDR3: CASSLPGQGSYEQYF

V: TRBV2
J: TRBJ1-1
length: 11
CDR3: CASRGSYEAFF

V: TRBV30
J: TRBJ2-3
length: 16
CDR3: CAWSPQLRTSTDTQYF

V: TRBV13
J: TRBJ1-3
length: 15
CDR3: CASSLDGQSGNTIYF

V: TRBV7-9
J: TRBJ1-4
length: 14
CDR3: CASSATGFNEKLFF

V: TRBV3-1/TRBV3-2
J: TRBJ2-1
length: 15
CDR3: CASSPTSGVNNEQFF

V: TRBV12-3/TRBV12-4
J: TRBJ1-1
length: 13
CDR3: CASRRTGYTEAFF

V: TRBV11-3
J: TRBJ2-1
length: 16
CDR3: CASSPRSLAANNEQFF

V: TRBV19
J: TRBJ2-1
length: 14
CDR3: CASRGSLGYNEQFF

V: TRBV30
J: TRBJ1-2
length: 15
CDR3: CASKTGQGILYGYTF

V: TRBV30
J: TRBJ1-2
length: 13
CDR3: CACRGTGNRGYTF

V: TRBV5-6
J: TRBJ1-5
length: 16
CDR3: CASSFGQGMSNQPQHF

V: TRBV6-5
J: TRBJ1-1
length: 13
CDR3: CATWDRGGTEAFF

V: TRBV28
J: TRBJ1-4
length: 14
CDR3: CASSSGTVHEKLFF

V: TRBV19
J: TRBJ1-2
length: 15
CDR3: CASSPPWTGPYGYTF

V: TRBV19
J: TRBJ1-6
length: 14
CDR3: CASSNRGRNSPLHF

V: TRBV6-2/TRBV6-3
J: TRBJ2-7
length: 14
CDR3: CASSYPGGSYEQYF

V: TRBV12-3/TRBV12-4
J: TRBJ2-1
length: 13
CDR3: CASSFRGAYEQFF

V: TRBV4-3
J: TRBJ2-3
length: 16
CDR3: CASSRRAGAPTDTQYF

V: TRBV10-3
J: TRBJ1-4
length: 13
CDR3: CAISQGVREKLFF

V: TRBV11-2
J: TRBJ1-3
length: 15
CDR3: CASSSAGASGNTIYF